This note documents a single TCR beta chain sequence. Its antigen is unidentified. These data originate in a study of cytomegalovirus exposure and HLA in healthy donors. Overall study results and limits: In a later analysis, HLA-associated TCR beta chains were more clonally expanded than equally common others. Altogether, 164 TCR beta chains were recorded as cytomegalovirus-associated.

CDR3 size: 15 residues. V shed 6 bases and J 1 base; nucleotides not matched to a gene: 3. CDR1 is MNHEY, CDR2 SMNVEV, per germline (reference sequence). This PCR relied on a set of 60 Vbeta primers and 13 Jbeta primers. Sequencing was performed with immunoSEQ multiplex PCR; in TCRdb, only in-frame clones are kept and a portion is missing. Among roughly 140,000 clones listed, around 86% were seen once. The TCR sequence derives from a female donor in good health and CMV-seronegative. Source material: PBMCs. V and J are TRBV27 and TRBJ2-6; 7 positions match TRBD1. The CDR3 nucleotides are TGTGCCAGCAGGAAGGGACAGTCTGGGGCCAACGTCCTGACTTTC. As protein: CASRKGQSGANVLTF. The full variable domain, rest sourced from reference TRBV27 and TRBJ2-6, is EAQVTQNPRYLITVTGKKLTVTCSQNMNHEYMSWYRQDPGLGLRQIYYSMNVEVTDKGDVPEGYKVSRKEKRNFPLILESPSPNQTSLYFCASRKGQSGANVLTFGAGSRLTVL.